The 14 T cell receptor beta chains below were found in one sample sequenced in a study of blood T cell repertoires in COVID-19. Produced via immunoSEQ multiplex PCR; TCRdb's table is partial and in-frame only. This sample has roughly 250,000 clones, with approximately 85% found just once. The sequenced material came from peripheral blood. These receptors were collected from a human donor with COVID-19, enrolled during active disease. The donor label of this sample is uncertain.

CDR3 DNA: TGTGCCAGCAGCTCGGCCTCGGGGGATGCTTTCTTT. Its translation: CASSSASGDAFF. The J gene is TRBJ1-1, the V gene TRBV11-2; possibly TRBD1 for D (5 bases). Trimming removed 4 bases from V and 11 bases from J, with 14 bases in between. The length of the CDR3 is 12 residues. The germline V gene has CDR1 SGHAT and CDR2 FQNNGV.

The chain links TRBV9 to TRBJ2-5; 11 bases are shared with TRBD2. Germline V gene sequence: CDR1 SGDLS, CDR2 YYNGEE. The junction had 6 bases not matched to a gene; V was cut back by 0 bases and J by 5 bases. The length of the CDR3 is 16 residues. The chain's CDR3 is CASSVVGTSGGETQYF. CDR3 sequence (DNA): TGTGCCAGCAGCGTAGTAGGGACTAGCGGAGGGGAGACCCAGTACTTC.

CDR3 amino acids: CASRTGTEGREAFF. DNA for the CDR3: TGTGCCAGCAGGACAGGGACTGAAGGGCGGGAAGCTTTCTTT. This chain joins TRBV5-6 and TRBJ1-1; 7 bases align to TRBD1. CDR1 is SGHDT, CDR2 YYEEEE, per germline. J gave up 8 bases and V 5 bases, and 12 bases lay outside the gene matches. The CDR3 has 14 residues.

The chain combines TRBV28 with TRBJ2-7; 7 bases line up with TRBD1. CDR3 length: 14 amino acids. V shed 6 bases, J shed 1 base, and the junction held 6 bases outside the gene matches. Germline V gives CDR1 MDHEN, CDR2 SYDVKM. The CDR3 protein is CASRTTGRSYEQYF. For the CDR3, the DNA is TGTGCCAGCAGAACGACAGGGCGGTCCTACGAGCAGTACTTC. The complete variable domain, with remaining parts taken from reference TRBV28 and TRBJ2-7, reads DVKVTQSSRYLVKRTGEKVFLECVQDMDHENMFWYRQDPGLGLRLIYFSYDVKMKEKGDIPEGYSVSREKKERFSLILESASTNQTSMYLCASRTTGRSYEQYFGPGTRLTVT.

As DNA, the CDR3 is TGTGCCAGCAGTGCTAACTACTTCCAGGGGGCTGAGCAGTTCTTC. Encoded protein: CASSANYFQGAEQFF. The chain uses TRBV6-4 and TRBJ2-1, with 8 positions matching TRBD1. Germline-derived CDR1 and CDR2 are MRHNA and SNTAGT. This CDR3 spans 15 amino acids. The J segment lost 9 bases and the V segment lost 4 bases, leaving 11 bases of the junction unmatched.

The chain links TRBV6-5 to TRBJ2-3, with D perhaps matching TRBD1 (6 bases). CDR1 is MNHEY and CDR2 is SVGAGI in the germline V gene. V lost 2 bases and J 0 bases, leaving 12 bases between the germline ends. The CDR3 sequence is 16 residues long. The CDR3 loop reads CASSYQGHQSTDTQYF. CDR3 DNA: TGTGCCAGCAGTTACCAGGGACACCAAAGCACAGATACGCAGTATTTT.

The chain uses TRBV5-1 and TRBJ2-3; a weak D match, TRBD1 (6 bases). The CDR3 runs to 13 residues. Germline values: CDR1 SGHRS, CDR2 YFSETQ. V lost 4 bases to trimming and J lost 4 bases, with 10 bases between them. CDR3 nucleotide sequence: TGCGCCAGCAGCGCCGGGACATCAGATACGCAGTATTTT. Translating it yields CASSAGTSDTQYF.

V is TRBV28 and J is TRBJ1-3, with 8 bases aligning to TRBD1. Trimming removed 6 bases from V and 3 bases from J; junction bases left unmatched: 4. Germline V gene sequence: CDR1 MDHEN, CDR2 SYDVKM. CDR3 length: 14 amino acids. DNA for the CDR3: TGTGCCAGCAGATCGACAGGGGATGGAAACACCATATATTTT. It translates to CASRSTGDGNTIYF.

CDR3 DNA: TGTGCCAGCAGCTGGGGCCCACCCGAACAGGACCACTACGAGCAGTACTTC. It encodes CASSWGPPEQDHYEQYF. The rearrangement joins TRBV5-4 to TRBJ2-7, with D maybe TRBD1 (5 bases). The V and J ends lost 3 bases and 3 bases respectively, with 22 bases between them. This CDR3 is 17 amino acids long. In germline, CDR1 is SGHNT, CDR2 YYREEE (reference sequence).

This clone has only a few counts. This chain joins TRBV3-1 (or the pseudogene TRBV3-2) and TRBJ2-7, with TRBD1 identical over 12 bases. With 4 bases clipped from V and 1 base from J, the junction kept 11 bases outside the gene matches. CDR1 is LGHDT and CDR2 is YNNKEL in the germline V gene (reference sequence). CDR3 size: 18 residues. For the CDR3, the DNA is TGTGCCAGCAGCCGGGACAGGGGGCTAACTAGCGGATCCTACGAGCAGTACTTC. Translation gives CASSRDRGLTSGSYEQYF.

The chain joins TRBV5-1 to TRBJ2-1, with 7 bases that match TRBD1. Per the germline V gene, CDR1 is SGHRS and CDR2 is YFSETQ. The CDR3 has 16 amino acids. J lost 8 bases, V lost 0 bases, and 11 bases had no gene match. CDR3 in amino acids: CASSLEGPVQGDEQFF. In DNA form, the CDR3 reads TGCGCCAGCAGCTTGGAGGGACCGGTCCAGGGGGATGAGCAGTTCTTC.

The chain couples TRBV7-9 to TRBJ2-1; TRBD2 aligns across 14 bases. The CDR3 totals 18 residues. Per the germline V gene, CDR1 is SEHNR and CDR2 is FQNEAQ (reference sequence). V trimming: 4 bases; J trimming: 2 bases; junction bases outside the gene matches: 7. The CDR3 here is CASSSGTSGRGAYNEQFF. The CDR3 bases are TGTGCCAGCAGCTCCGGGACTAGCGGGAGAGGGGCCTACAATGAGCAGTTCTTC.

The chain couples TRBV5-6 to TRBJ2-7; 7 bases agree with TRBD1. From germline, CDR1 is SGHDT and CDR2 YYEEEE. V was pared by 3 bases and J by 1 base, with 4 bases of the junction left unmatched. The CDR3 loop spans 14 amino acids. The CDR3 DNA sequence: TGTGCCAGCAGCTCCAACAGGGGATCCTACGAGCAGTACTTC. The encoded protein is CASSSNRGSYEQYF.

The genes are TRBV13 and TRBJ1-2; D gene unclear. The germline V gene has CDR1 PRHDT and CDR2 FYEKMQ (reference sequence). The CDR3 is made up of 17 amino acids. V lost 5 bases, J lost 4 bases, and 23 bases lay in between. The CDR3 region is CASSPRTGVSPPYGYTF. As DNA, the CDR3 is TGTGCCAGCAGCCCTCGCACCGGGGTATCCCCCCCCTATGGCTACACCTTC.